Below are 27 T cell receptor beta chains sequenced from a single sample in a study of a mutant IDH1 vaccine in newly diagnosed glioma. The time point denotes: week 5, during vaccination. Topical imiquimod was applied with each vaccine dose, which held 300 ug of mutant IDH1 20-mer peptide. These TCRs are of unknown antigen specificity. Here immunoSEQ multiplex PCR was the method, and the copy in TCRdb shows in-frame clones only, minus some. The data contain 32,000 or so clones, about nine tenths of them seen just once; the ten biggest clones take up around 3.5%. Source: peripheral blood mononuclear cells (PBMCs), taken from a glioma patient whose treatment included an IDH1 peptide vaccine. All receptors come from a woman in her forties with glioma. Some clones in this sample may be carry-over from other donors' samples.

The chain uses TRBV19 and TRBJ1-5; D is ambiguous. V lost 5 bases, J lost 0 bases, and 11 bases lay in between. The CDR3 extends over 15 amino acids. CDR1 and CDR2 (germline): LNHDA, SQIVND (reference sequence). The CDR3 spells CASSVGLNSNQPQHF. In DNA, the CDR3 is TGTGCCAGTAGTGTGGGTCTTAATAGCAATCAGCCCCAGCATTTT.

V and J are TRBV7-8 and TRBJ2-1; D might be TRBD2 (6 bases). With 2 bases removed from V and 0 bases from J, the gap between germline ends came to 29 bases. Germline CDR1 reads SGHVS; CDR2 reads FQNEAQ. This CDR3 has 22 amino acids. Written as DNA, the CDR3 is TGTGCCAGCAGCTTATCGGTCTGGAGGGAGTCTACTGTGGGGTACTCCTACAATGAGCAGTTCTTC. Its translation: CASSLSVWRESTVGYSYNEQFF.

The chain has TRBV11-2 and TRBJ1-2; D unclear. V shed 4 bases and J shed 1 base, with 10 bases lying between them. The CDR3 has 14 residues. Germline values: CDR1 SGHAT, CDR2 FQNNGV. CDR3 in amino acids: CASSSRLLNYGYTF. As DNA, the CDR3 is TGTGCCAGCAGCTCCCGCTTACTTAACTATGGCTACACCTTC.

The V and J genes are TRBV10-3 and TRBJ2-5; 15 bases are a match to TRBD2. The V and J ends lost 6 bases and 3 bases, in that order; junction bases with no gene match: 8. Germline CDR1 ENHRY, CDR2 SYGVKD. The CDR3 covers 17 residues. The chain's CDR3 is CAISGGLAGGKKETQYF. For the CDR3, the DNA is TGTGCCATCAGCGGGGGACTAGCGGGGGGCAAAAAAGAGACCCAGTACTTC.

This clone came up once. The chain is built from TRBV7-8 and TRBJ2-7; no definite D call. The CDR3 totals 16 residues. Between the trimmed V and J ends, which lost 4 bases and 2 bases, there was a span of 18 bases. CDR1 and CDR2 from the germline V gene are SGHVS and FQNEAQ. DNA of the CDR3: TGTGCCAGCAGCTCCGGGCCTCAACTTGGGACCTACGAGCAGTACTTC. Amino acids: CASSSGPQLGTYEQYF.

This sequence joins TRBV7-2 and TRBJ2-2, with 11 bases aligning to TRBD1. The V segment lost 5 bases and the J segment 4 bases; nucleotides outside the gene matches: 6. Germline CDR1 reads SGHTA; CDR2 reads FQGNSA. The CDR3 spans 16 residues. CDR3 sequence: CASSHGTGGRTGELFF. The CDR3 coding sequence is TGTGCCAGCAGCCATGGGACAGGGGGACGCACCGGGGAGCTGTTTTTT.

The chain uses TRBV19 and TRBJ1-4, with no clear D. V shed 8 bases and J shed 1 base, with 8 bases lying between them. There are 13 residues in the CDR3. CDR1 is LNHDA, CDR2 SQIVND, per germline (reference sequence). The CDR3 spells CASGDLTNEKLFF. CDR3 sequence (DNA): TGTGCCAGTGGCGACTTAACTAATGAAAAACTGTTTTTT.

The chain recombines TRBV7-2 with TRBJ1-1; D gene unclear. The CDR3 has 14 residues. Trimming left V 0 bases short and J 4 bases short, with 9 bases between. Germline V lookup: CDR1 SGHTA, CDR2 FQGNSA. Here the CDR3 DNA reads TGTGCCAGCAGCTTAGCAGGGCTCGGCACTGAAGCTTTCTTT. It yields the protein CASSLAGLGTEAFF.

The chain recombines TRBV19 with TRBJ1-5; tentatively, D is TRBD1 (6 bases). The CDR3 runs 13 residues. Trimming took off 4 bases at V and 11 bases at J, with 15 bases between the two ends. From germline, CDR1 is LNHDA and CDR2 SQIVND (reference sequence). CDR3 residues: CASSTKGGEAQHF. The CDR3 nucleotides read TGTGCCAGTAGTACCAAGGGGGGGGAGGCCCAGCATTTT.

The V gene is TRBV9, the J gene TRBJ1-1; tentative D call: TRBD1 (5 bases). Germline V lookup: CDR1 SGDLS, CDR2 YYNGEE. The length of the CDR3 is 14 residues. V was shortened by 4 bases and J by 5 bases, with 15 bases between the two germline ends. The CDR3 DNA reads TGTGCCAGCAGCCCCGGCCGGAGGGGAACTGAAGCTTTCTTT. Protein sequence: CASSPGRRGTEAFF.

The rearrangement links TRBV27 to TRBJ2-7, with 8 bases identical to TRBD2. The CDR3 covers 14 residues. Germline CDR1 MNHEY, CDR2 SMNVEV (reference sequence). J was trimmed by 4 bases and V by 5 bases; bases with no gene match: 7. Written as DNA, the CDR3 is TGTGCCAGCAGTATAGCGGGGAGAGCTTACGAGCAGTACTTC. It yields the protein CASSIAGRAYEQYF.

The V gene is TRBV25-1, the J gene TRBJ2-1, with 12 bases aligning to TRBD2. Germline-derived CDR1 and CDR2 are MGHDK and SYGVNS. V was pared by 1 base and J by 9 bases, with 7 bases of the junction left unmatched. This CDR3 has 16 residues. The chain's CDR3 is CASSEWTSGVTGEQFF. CDR3 DNA: TGTGCCAGCAGTGAATGGACTAGCGGGGTGACTGGTGAGCAGTTCTTC.

The V call is TRBV5-5, the J call TRBJ2-4; D ambiguous. This CDR3 has 15 residues. V lost 4 bases and J lost 5, with 16 bases in between. CDR1 and CDR2 from the germline V gene are SGHKS and YYEKEE (reference sequence). This chain's CDR3 is CASSAGVDSQNIQYF. CDR3 nucleotide sequence: TGTGCCAGCAGCGCAGGTGTAGATTCTCAAAACATTCAGTACTTC.

The rearrangement uses TRBV15 and TRBJ2-1, with D tentatively TRBD2 (5 bases). CDR3 length: 12 amino acids. V lost 4 bases to trimming and J lost 8 bases, with 9 bases between them. Germline-derived CDR1 and CDR2 are LNHNV and YYDKDF (reference sequence). In DNA form, the CDR3 reads TGTGCCACCAGCACTAACGGGGATGAGCAGTTCTTC. Encoded protein: CATSTNGDEQFF.

The chain combines TRBV7-2 with TRBJ2-5; 8 nucleotides align to TRBD1. The CDR3 extends over 16 amino acids. V was pared by 1 base and J by 7 bases, with 11 bases of the junction left unmatched. The germline V gene encodes CDR1 SGHTA and CDR2 FQGNSA. The CDR3 sequence is CASSLGRETGTGTQYF. CDR3 DNA: TGTGCCAGCAGCTTAGGGAGGGAGACAGGGACAGGGACCCAGTACTTC.

The chain carries TRBV7-2 and TRBJ1-5; D gene unclear. Trimming removed 8 bases at V and 2 bases at J, with 7 bases between. The CDR3 is 12 amino acids. Per germline, CDR1 SGHTA and CDR2 FQGNSA. CDR3 nucleotides: TGTGCCAGCCAAGAAGGCAATCAGCCCCAGCATTTT. Its protein product is CASQEGNQPQHF.

The table lists this clone with a few counts. This chain joins TRBV6-1 and TRBJ1-2; maybe TRBD1 (6 bases). The CDR3 loop spans 13 amino acids. V was shortened by 4 bases and J by 2 bases, with 8 bases between the two germline ends. The germline V gene has CDR1 MNHNS and CDR2 SASEGT. CDR3 nucleotide sequence: TGTGCCAGCAGTGGGACAGAGAACTATGGCTACACCTTC. Amino acids: CASSGTENYGYTF.

J is TRBJ2-3 and V is TRBV7-2; 7 nucleotides line up with TRBD1. The CDR3 has 14 amino acids. Germline V gene sequence: CDR1 SGHTA, CDR2 FQGNSA. The V gene end was trimmed by 5 bases and the J gene end by 6 bases; junction bases not matched to a gene: 8. The CDR3 DNA follows: TGTGCCAGCAGCCTCAGGGGGTACCGGGATACGCAGTATTTT. This gives the protein CASSLRGYRDTQYF.

This chain uses TRBV18 with TRBJ1-1; possible D gene TRBD1, 6 bases. Germline V gene lookup returns CDR1 KGHSH and CDR2 LQKENI. This CDR3 has 16 amino acids. Trimming pared 3 bases from V and 3 bases from J, leaving 17 bases between. The DNA for the CDR3 is TGTGCCAGCTCACCGATTCACAGGGAGTGGGACACTGAAGCTTTCTTT. Protein sequence: CASSPIHREWDTEAFF.

This clone has more than one count but fewer than ten. The V and J genes are TRBV9 and TRBJ1-2; a weak D match, TRBD1 (6 bases). Germline V lookup: CDR1 SGDLS, CDR2 YYNGEE. This CDR3 region has 15 residues. Trimming took off 4 bases at V and 4 bases at J, with 17 bases between the two ends. The CDR3 protein is CASSPTGFSGYGYTF. CDR3 DNA: TGTGCCAGCAGCCCAACAGGGTTCTCGGGCTATGGCTACACCTTC.

V usage is TRBV5-1 and J usage is TRBJ2-6; D call uncertain. Looked up from germline, CDR1 is SGHRS and CDR2 is YFSETQ. Trimming left V 0 bases short and J 0 bases short, with 13 bases between. The CDR3 sequence is 18 residues long. The chain's CDR3 is CASSLDRGRVSGANVLTF. CDR3 nucleotide sequence: TGCGCCAGCAGCTTGGACAGAGGAAGGGTCTCTGGGGCCAACGTCCTGACTTTC.

The chain has TRBV28 and TRBJ1-3, with a weak D call TRBD1 (5 bases). With 8 bases removed from V and 1 base from J, the gap between germline ends came to 15 bases. The CDR3 is made up of 15 amino acids. Germline CDR1 reads MDHEN; CDR2 reads SYDVKM. The chain's CDR3 is CASVPGGGSGNTIYF. The CDR3, as DNA: TGTGCCAGCGTCCCTGGGGGAGGGTCTGGAAACACCATATATTTT.

This clone was detected only once. The chain recombines TRBV27 with TRBJ1-5; D might be TRBD1 (5 bases). The CDR3 is 13 amino acids. The germline CDR1 and CDR2 sequences are MNHEY and SMNVEV (reference sequence). V was clipped by 3 bases and J by 5 bases, with 8 bases between them. CDR3 sequence (DNA): TGTGCCAGCAGTTTCGGGGGAGATCAGCCCCAGCATTTT. Translating it yields CASSFGGDQPQHF.

The CDR3 nucleotides are TGTGCCAGCAGCGTAGAATTCAGTAACTATGGCTACACCTTC. Protein product: CASSVEFSNYGYTF. This chain joins TRBV9 and TRBJ1-2; D gene unclear. This CDR3 region has 14 residues. Germline CDR1 SGDLS, CDR2 YYNGEE. The ends were cut back, 0 bases at V and 1 base at J, with 7 bases in the middle. Together with reference TRBV9 and TRBJ1-2, the CDR3 gives the full variable domain: DSGVTQTPKHLITATGQRVTLRCSPRSGDLSVYWYQQSLDQGLQFLIQYYNGEERAKGNILERFSAQQFPDLHSELNLSSLELGDSALYFCASSVEFSNYGYTFGSGTRLTVV.

This sequence joins TRBV25-1 and TRBJ2-5; 10 nucleotides agree with TRBD2. This CDR3 comprises 17 residues. The germline CDR1 and CDR2 sequences are MGHDK and SYGVNS. The trim removed 4 bases at V and 5 bases at J, leaving 13 bases unmatched. The CDR3 loop is CASSVWLAGAYGETQYF. In DNA form, the CDR3 reads TGTGCCAGCAGTGTTTGGCTAGCGGGAGCCTACGGGGAGACCCAGTACTTC.

The chain has TRBV7-3 and TRBJ2-7, with D possibly TRBD1 on 5 matching bases. The CDR3 is 13 residues long. CDR1 SGHTA and CDR2 FQGTGA come from the germline V gene. The V and J ends lost 5 bases and 7 bases respectively, with 15 bases between them. The CDR3 here is CASSLGVSGEQYF. CDR3 in DNA: TGTGCCAGCAGCCTAGGGGTCTCTGGGGAGCAGTACTTC.

The chain carries TRBV6-5 and TRBJ2-7; D uncertain. Per germline, CDR1 MNHEY and CDR2 SVGAGI. The CDR3 has 12 amino acids. V was clipped by 5 bases and J by 6 bases, with 11 bases between them. As DNA, the CDR3 is TGTGCCAGCAGTCCTCGGAGTGGCGAGCAGTACTTC. It yields the protein CASSPRSGEQYF.